One TCR beta chain is described in this entry. J was trimmed by 0 bases and V by 10 bases; bases with no gene match: 6. Germline-derived CDR1 and CDR2 are MNHEY and SVGAGI. CDR3 size: 14 residues. Original processing methods: Researchers report that nucleated cell counts were estimated from reference gene primer amplification. TCRdb's copy holds only in-frame clones and misses some; the assay was immunoSEQ multiplex PCR. V, J and clone size are taken as reported in that table, and D and trimming were inferred from the DNA itself. The repertoire consists of some 90,000 clones, with roughly 80% occurring once and the leading ten covering approximately 10%. The data were taken from a study of blood T cell repertoires in COVID-19.

The material sequenced was peripheral blood. This TCR came from a human donor in a cohort sampled during active COVID-19. This rearrangement joins TRBV6-5 to TRBJ1-5; 7 nucleotides agree with TRBD1. DNA for the CDR3: TGTGCCACCCGACAGGGCTATAGCAATCAGCCCCAGCATTTT. This translates into CATRQGYSNQPQHF.